This entry concerns a single T cell receptor beta chain. PCR employed 60 Vbeta and 13 Jbeta primers. Profiling relied on immunoSEQ multiplex PCR, and the TCRdb table lists in-frame clones only, not all of them. The data hold 150,000 to 200,000 clones, with approximately 80% observed a single time. The sample belongs to a study of cytomegalovirus exposure and HLA in healthy donors. CDR3 length: 21 residues. Germline trimming cut 4 bases from V and 1 base from J; bases unmatched to any gene: 21. In germline, CDR1 is MNHEY, CDR2 SMNVEV (reference sequence). The sequence was collected from a male donor in good health and CMV-seronegative. The sequenced material came from PBMCs. The rearrangement joins TRBV27 to TRBJ2-3; TRBD2 agrees at 9 bases. CDR3 nucleotides: TGTGCCAGCAGTTCCCCCCGGGGAGGGGGCCCTAGCGGGGCCCGCACAGATACGCAGTATTTT. Residues: CASSSPRGGGPSGARTDTQYF.